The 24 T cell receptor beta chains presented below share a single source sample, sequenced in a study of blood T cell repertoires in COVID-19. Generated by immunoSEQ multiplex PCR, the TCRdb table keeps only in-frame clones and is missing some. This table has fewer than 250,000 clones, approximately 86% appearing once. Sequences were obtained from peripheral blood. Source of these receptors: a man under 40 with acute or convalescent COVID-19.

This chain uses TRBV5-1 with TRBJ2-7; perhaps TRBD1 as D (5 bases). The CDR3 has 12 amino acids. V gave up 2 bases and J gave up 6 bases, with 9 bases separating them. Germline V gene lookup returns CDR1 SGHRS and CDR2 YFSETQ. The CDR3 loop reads CASSFDQGEQYF. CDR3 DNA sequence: TGCGCCAGCAGCTTTGATCAGGGCGAGCAGTACTTC.

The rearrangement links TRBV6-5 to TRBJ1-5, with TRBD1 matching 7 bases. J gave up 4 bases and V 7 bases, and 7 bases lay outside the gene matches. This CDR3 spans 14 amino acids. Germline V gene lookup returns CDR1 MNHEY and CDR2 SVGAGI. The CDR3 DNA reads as TGTGCCAGCAAAAACAGGGGTGGGAATCAGCCCCAGCATTTT. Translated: CASKNRGGNQPQHF.

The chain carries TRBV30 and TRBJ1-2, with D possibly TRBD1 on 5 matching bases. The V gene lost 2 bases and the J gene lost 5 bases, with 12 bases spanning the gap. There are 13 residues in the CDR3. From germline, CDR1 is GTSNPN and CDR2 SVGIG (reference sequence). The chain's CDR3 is CAWSTGGEYGYTF. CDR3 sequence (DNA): TGTGCCTGGAGTACAGGCGGCGAGTATGGCTACACCTTC. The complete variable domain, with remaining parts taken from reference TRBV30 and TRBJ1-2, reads SQTIHQWPATLVQPVGSPLSLECTVEGTSNPNLYWYRQAAGRGLQLLFYSVGIGQISSEVPQNLSASRPQDRQFILSSKKLLLSDSGFYLCAWSTGGEYGYTFGSGTRLTVV.

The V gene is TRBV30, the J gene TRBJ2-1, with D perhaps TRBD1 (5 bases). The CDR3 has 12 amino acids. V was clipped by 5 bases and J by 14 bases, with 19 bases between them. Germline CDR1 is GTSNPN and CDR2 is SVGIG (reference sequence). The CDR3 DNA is TGTGCCTGGGAAAAGGGGTCCAAGCAAGAGTTCTTC. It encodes CAWEKGSKQEFF.

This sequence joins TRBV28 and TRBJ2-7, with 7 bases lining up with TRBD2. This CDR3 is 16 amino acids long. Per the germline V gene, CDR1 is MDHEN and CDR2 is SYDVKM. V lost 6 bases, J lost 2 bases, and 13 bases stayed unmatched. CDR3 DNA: TGTGCCAGCAGGGCTCGGGGGGATGGATGGCCCTACGAGCAGTACTTC. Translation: CASRARGDGWPYEQYF.

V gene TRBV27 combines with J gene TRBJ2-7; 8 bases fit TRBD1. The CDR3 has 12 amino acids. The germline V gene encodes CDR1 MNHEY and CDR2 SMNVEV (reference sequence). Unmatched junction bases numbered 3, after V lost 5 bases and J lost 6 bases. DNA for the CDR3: TGTGCCAGCAGTGGCAGGGGGCTCGAGCAGTACTTC. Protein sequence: CASSGRGLEQYF.

The CDR3 sequence is CASAPPGRSPLHF. In nucleotides, the CDR3 is TGTGCCAGCGCCCCGCCCGGGAGGTCACCCCTCCACTTT. The chain carries TRBV28 and TRBJ1-6, with D uncertain. Germline CDR1 is MDHEN and CDR2 is SYDVKM. The germline V and J ends were trimmed by 8 bases and 10 bases, with 15 bases remaining between them. The CDR3 is 13 residues long.

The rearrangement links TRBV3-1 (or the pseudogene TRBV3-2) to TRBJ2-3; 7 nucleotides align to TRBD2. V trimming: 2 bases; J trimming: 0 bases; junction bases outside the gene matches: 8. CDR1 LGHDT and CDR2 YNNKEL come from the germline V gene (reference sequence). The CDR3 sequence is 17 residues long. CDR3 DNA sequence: TGTGCCAGCAGCCAACGGTTGCTAGCGGCTAGCACAGATACGCAGTATTTT. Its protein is CASSQRLLAASTDTQYF.

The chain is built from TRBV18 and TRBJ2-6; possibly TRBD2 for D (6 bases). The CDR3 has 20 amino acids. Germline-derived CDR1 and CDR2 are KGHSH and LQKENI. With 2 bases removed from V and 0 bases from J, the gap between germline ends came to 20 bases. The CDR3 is CASSPKYSGTQSSGANVLTF. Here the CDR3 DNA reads TGTGCCAGCTCACCAAAATACTCCGGGACTCAGAGCTCTGGGGCCAACGTCCTGACTTTC. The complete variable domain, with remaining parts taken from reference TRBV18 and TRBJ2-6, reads NAGVMQNPRHLVRRRGQEARLRCSPMKGHSHVYWYRQLPEEGLKFMVYLQKENIIDESGMPKERFSAEFPKEGPSILRIQQVVRGDSAAYFCASSPKYSGTQSSGANVLTFGAGSRLTVL.

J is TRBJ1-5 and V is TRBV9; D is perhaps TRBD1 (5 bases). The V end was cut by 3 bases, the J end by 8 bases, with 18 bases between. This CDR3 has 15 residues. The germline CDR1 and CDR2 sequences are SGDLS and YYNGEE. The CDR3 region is CASSDSPKPGEPQHF. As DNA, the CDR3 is TGTGCCAGCAGCGACTCTCCGAAGCCGGGGGAGCCCCAGCATTTT.

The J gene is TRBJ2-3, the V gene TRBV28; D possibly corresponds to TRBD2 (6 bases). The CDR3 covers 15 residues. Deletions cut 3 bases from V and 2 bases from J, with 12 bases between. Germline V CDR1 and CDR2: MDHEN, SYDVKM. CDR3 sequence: CASSFTSSNTDTQYF. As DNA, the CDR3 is TGTGCCAGCAGTTTTACTAGCTCAAACACAGATACGCAGTATTTT.

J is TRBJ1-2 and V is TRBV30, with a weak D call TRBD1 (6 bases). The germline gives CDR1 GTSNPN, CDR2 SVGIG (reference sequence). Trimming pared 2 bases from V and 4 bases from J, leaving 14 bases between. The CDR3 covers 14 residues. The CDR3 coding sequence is TGTGCCTGGAGTCAACAGGGTAACGCCTATGGCTACACCTTC. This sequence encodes CAWSQQGNAYGYTF.

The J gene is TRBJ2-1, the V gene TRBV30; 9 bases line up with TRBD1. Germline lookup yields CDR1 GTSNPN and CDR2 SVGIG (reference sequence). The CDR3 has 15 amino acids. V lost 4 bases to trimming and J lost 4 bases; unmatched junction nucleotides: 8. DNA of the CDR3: TGTGCCTGGAATAAACAGGGGGCGCGGTACAATGAGCAGTTCTTC. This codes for CAWNKQGARYNEQFF.

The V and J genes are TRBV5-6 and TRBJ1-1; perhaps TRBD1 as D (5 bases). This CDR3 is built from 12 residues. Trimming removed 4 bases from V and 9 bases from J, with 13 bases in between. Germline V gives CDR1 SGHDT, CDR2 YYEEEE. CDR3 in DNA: TGTGCCAGCAGCGGGGGGTTTCGCCAAGCTTTCTTT. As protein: CASSGGFRQAFF.

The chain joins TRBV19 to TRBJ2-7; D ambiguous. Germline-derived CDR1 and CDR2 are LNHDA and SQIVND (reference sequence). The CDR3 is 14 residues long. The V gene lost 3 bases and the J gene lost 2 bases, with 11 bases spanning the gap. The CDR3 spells CASSIRGIAYEQYF. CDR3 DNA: TGTGCCAGTAGTATCCGAGGTATCGCCTACGAGCAGTACTTC. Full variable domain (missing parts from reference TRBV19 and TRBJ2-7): DGGITQSPKYLFRKEGQNVTLSCEQNLNHDAMYWYRQDPGQGLRLIYYSQIVNDFQKGDIAEGYSVSREKKESFPLTVTSAQKNPTAFYLCASSIRGIAYEQYFGPGTRLTVT.

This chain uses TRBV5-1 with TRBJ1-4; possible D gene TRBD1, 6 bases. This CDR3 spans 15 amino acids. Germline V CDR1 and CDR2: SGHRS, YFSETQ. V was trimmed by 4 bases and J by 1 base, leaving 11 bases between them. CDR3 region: CASSLQGITNEKLFF. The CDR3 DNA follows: TGCGCCAGCAGCCTCCAGGGGATAACTAATGAAAAACTGTTTTTT.

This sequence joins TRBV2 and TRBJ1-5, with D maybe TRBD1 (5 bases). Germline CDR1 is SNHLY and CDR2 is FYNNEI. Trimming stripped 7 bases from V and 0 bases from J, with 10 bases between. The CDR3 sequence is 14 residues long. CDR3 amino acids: CASNEQDSNQPQHF. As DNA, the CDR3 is TGTGCCAGCAACGAACAGGATAGCAATCAGCCCCAGCATTTT.

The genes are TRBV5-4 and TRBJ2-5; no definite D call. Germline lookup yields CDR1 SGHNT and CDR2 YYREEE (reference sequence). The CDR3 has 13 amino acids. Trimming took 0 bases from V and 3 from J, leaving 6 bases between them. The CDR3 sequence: CASSLDSEETQYF. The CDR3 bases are TGTGCCAGCAGCTTGGATAGTGAAGAGACCCAGTACTTC. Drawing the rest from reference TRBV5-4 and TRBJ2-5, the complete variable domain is ETGVTQSPTHLIKTRGQQVTLRCSSQSGHNTVSWYQQALGQGPQFIFQYYREEENGRGNFPPRFSGLQFPNYSSELNVNALELDDSALYLCASSLDSEETQYFGPGTRLLVL.

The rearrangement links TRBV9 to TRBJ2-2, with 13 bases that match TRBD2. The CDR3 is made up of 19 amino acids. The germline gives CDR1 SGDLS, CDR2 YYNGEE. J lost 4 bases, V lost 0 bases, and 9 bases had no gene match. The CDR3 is CASSVARGLAGIGTGELFF. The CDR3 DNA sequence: TGTGCCAGCAGCGTAGCTCGGGGACTAGCGGGAATCGGCACCGGGGAGCTGTTTTTT.

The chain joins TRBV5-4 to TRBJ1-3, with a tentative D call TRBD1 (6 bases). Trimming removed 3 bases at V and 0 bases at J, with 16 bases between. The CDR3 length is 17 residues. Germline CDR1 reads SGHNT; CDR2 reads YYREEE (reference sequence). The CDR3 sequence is CASSYFGTSASGNTIYF. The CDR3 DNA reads TGTGCCAGCAGCTACTTCGGGACATCGGCCTCTGGAAACACCATATATTTT. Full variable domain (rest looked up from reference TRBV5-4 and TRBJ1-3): ETGVTQSPTHLIKTRGQQVTLRCSSQSGHNTVSWYQQALGQGPQFIFQYYREEENGRGNFPPRFSGLQFPNYSSELNVNALELDDSALYLCASSYFGTSASGNTIYFGEGSWLTVV.

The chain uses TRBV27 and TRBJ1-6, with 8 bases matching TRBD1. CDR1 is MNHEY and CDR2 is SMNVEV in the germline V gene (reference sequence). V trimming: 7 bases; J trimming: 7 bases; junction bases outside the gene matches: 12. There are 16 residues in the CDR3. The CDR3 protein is CASTLLPGQVNSPLHF. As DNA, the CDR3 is TGTGCCAGCACTCTCTTACCGGGACAGGTAAATTCACCCCTCCACTTT.

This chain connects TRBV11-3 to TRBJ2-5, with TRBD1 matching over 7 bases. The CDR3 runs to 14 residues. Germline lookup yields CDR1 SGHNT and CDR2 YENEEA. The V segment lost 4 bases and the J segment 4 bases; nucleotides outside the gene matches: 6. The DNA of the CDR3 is TGTGCCAGCAGCTCCCGGGACAGAGGAGAGACCCAGTACTTC. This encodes CASSSRDRGETQYF.

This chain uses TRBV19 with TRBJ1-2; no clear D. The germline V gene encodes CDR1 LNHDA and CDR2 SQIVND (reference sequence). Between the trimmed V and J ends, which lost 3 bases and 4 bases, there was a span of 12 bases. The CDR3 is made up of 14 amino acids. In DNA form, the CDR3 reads TGTGCCAGTAGTATGGGCAGCTTCGGCTATGGCTACACCTTC. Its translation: CASSMGSFGYGYTF.

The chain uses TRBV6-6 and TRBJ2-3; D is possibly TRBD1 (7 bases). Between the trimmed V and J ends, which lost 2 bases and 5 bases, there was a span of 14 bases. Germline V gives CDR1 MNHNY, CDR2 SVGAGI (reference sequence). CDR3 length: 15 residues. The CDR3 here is CASSYGAGGKDTQYF. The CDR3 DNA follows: TGTGCCAGCAGTTACGGAGCAGGGGGGAAAGATACGCAGTATTTT.